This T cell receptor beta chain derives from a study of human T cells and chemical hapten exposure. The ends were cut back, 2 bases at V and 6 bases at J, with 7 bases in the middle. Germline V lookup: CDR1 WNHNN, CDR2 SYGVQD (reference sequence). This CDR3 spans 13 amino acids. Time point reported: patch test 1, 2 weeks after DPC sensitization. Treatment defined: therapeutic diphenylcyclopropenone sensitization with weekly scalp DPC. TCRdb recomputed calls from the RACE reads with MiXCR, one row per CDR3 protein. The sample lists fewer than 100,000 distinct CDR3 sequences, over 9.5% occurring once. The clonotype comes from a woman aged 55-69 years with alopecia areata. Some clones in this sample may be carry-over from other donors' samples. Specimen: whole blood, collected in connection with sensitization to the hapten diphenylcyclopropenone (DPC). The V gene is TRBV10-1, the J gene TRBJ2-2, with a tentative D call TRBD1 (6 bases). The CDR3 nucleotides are TGCGCCAGCAGTGAGAGACAGGCCGGGGAGCTGTTTTTT. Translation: CASSERQAGELFF.